Listed below are T cell receptor beta chains from one sample, sequenced in a study of T-cell reconstitution after alpha-beta-depleted transplantation in children. MiXCR, run by TCRdb on the PCR reads, gives a single entry per CDR3 protein. The sample comprises 500,000 to 600,000 distinct CDR3 sequences, around a third of which are singletons, and around 2.3% rests with the top ten. This specimen was PBMCs from the stem cell graft donor, taken from the stem cell graft. The receptors here all came from a human donor who donated a stem cell graft to a child with aplastic anemia. CDR3s include the opening cysteine and the closing phenylalanine or tryptophan. Each record gives: J gene, clone size, D gene, V gene, CDR3 DNA, CDR3 protein. D genes are given only for firm matches. A clone size is listed for some rows: how often the clone was seen (once, few, many), or a class if it is expanded.

>TRBJ2-6|-|-|TRBV29-1
TGCAGCGTTTCACAGGGCTCCGGGGCCAACGTCCTGACTTTC
CSVSQGSGANVLTF
>TRBJ1-1|-|-|TRBV5-1
TGCGCCAGCAGTGGCGGGACGGGCGAAGCTTTCTTT
CASSGGTGEAFF
>TRBJ1-1|few|-|TRBV12-5
TGTGCTAGTGGTCTATCCACATGGTACGACACTGAAGCTTTCTTT
CASGLSTWYDTEAFF
>TRBJ2-4|-|-|TRBV5-1
TGCGCCAGCAGTCAGGTACGAGGAGGCAAAAACATTCAGTACTTC
CASSQVRGGKNIQYF
>TRBJ2-1|few|-|TRBV11-2
TGTGCCAGCAGCTTAGATCCCGGTAGGGTGTACAATGAGCAGTTCTTC
CASSLDPGRVYNEQFF
>TRBJ2-1|few|-|TRBV15
TGTGCCACCAGCAGAGCTCTAAGCGGGTCTGAGCAGTTCTTC
CATSRALSGSEQFF
>TRBJ2-7|-|TRBD1|TRBV29-1
TGCAGCGTAGCCGGGACAGCACGAGGGACCTACGAGCAGTACTTC
CSVAGTARGTYEQYF
>TRBJ2-3|few|TRBD2|TRBV27
TGTGCCAGCAGTTATCAGTGGGGACTAGCCACAGATACGCAGTATTTT
CASSYQWGLATDTQYF
>TRBJ1-1|-|-|TRBV6-5
TGTGCCAGCAGTTACGGGGTTTCGGGGGGCATCACTGAAGCTTTCTTT
CASSYGVSGGITEAFF
>TRBJ2-7|-|TRBD2|TRBV20-1
TGCAGTGCGAGGACTAGCGGGAGGAACTACGAGCAGTACTTC
CSARTSGRNYEQYF
>TRBJ2-3|-|-|TRBV20-1
TGCAGTGCTAGAGATGTGGCGGGACGAACAGATACGCAGTATTTT
CSARDVAGRTDTQYF
>TRBJ1-3|-|-|TRBV10-3
TGTGCCATCAGTAAAGAGTCATCCATATATTTT
CAISKESSIYF
>TRBJ1-5|once|-|TRBV7-8
TGTGCCAGCAGCTTAGCGTTGGCATTTGGAAGCAATCAGCCCCAGCATTTT
CASSLALAFGSNQPQHF
>TRBJ2-1|few|-|TRBV27
TGTGCCAGCAGTTTTCGGGACTTCTCCTACAATGAGCAGTTCTTC
CASSFRDFSYNEQFF
>TRBJ2-3|few|-|TRBV29-1
TGCAGCGTTGTACGCCCAGGCACAGATACGCAGTATTTT
CSVVRPGTDTQYF
>TRBJ2-1|-|TRBD2|TRBV5-6
TGTGCCAGCAGGCCTGTTAGCGGGGGAAAGGGCAATGAGCAGTTCTTC
CASRPVSGGKGNEQFF
>TRBJ2-1|-|TRBD2|TRBV7-2
TGTGCCAGCAGCTCCGGACTAGCGGGAGGGCTTGGGGAGCAGTTCTTC
CASSSGLAGGLGEQFF
>TRBJ2-5|-|-|TRBV5-1
TGCGCCAGCAGCTTGGCCGGGTCTGGGGGCGGAGAGACCCAGTACTTC
CASSLAGSGGGETQYF
>TRBJ2-1|-|TRBD2|TRBV10-3
TGTGCCATCAGTGACGGACCCGGGGGGAATGAGCAGTTCTTC
CAISDGPGGNEQFF
>TRBJ2-2|-|-|TRBV20-1
TGCAGTGCCAAAACAACCAGCAGGGCGAGGGTCGGGGAGCTGTTTTTT
CSAKTTSRARVGELFF
>TRBJ1-1|-|-|TRBV5-5
TGTGCCAGCAGCTTGCAGCCCGGGGGGAACACTGAAGCTTTCTTT
CASSLQPGGNTEAFF
>TRBJ2-5|-|-|TRBV20-1
TGCAGTGCCCTGACGCGGAACCAAGAGACCCAGTACTTC
CSALTRNQETQYF
>TRBJ2-2|-|TRBD2|TRBV6-2/TRBV6-3
TGTGCCAGCAGACGCCCCGGACTAGCGGGAGAAACCGGGGAGCTGTTTTTT
CASRRPGLAGETGELFF
>TRBJ1-1|few|-|TRBV24-1
TGTGCCACCAGCAAAACAGATATGAACACTGAAGCTTTCTTT
CATSKTDMNTEAFF
>TRBJ1-5|few|-|TRBV2
TGTGCCAGCAAGGGGCAGGGGCCGGGGCAGCCCCAGCATTTT
CASKGQGPGQPQHF
>TRBJ2-2|few|TRBD2|TRBV6-2/TRBV6-3
TGTGCCAGCAGCGCGCGACTAGCAGGCGGGGAGCTGTTTTTT
CASSARLAGGELFF
>TRBJ1-1|-|-|TRBV15
TGTGCCACCAGCAGAGACATACAATCAGAAGCTTTCTTT
CATSRDIQSEAFF
>TRBJ1-6|few|TRBD1|TRBV20-1
TGCAGTGCTAGAGTGTCAGGGGGAGACTCCTATAATTCACCCCTCCACTTT
CSARVSGGDSYNSPLHF
>TRBJ2-2|-|-|TRBV20-1
TGCAGTGCTAAGACAGACACCGGGGAGCTGTTTTTT
CSAKTDTGELFF
>TRBJ1-1|-|-|TRBV7-2
TGTGCCAGCAGCTCCCGTTCGCAGAACACTGAAGCTTTCTTT
CASSSRSQNTEAFF
>TRBJ1-5|-|-|TRBV4-3
TGCGCCAGCAGCCAAGATCGTCGGAATCAGCCCCAGCATTTT
CASSQDRRNQPQHF
>TRBJ1-1|-|TRBD1|TRBV7-2
TGTGCCAGCAGCTTAAGGACAGGGTTCGGGCAGAACACTGAAGCTTTCTTT
CASSLRTGFGQNTEAFF
>TRBJ2-5|many|-|TRBV20-1
TGCAGTGCTAGAATTTGGGACCGCCAAGAGACCCAGTACTTC
CSARIWDRQETQYF
>TRBJ2-1|few|-|TRBV12-3/TRBV12-4
TGTGCCAGCAGTTTAACGGGAGTGGTCAATGAGCAGTTCTTC
CASSLTGVVNEQFF
>TRBJ1-1|-|-|TRBV29-1
TGCAGCGTTGGGACTGAAGCTTTCTTT
CSVGTEAFF
>TRBJ1-1|-|-|TRBV7-2
TGTGCCAGCAGCCGAGGGGGTTTTGACACTGAAGCTTTCTTT
CASSRGGFDTEAFF
>TRBJ2-1|-|-|TRBV11-2
TGTGCCAGCAGCTTAGGGTATAACCTCGGGAATGAGCAGTTCTTC
CASSLGYNLGNEQFF
>TRBJ1-5|-|-|TRBV20-1
TGCAGTGCTAGAGTCCCGGGGGGCGTCAATCAGCCCCAGCATTTT
CSARVPGGVNQPQHF
>TRBJ2-1|-|-|TRBV5-1
TGCGCCAGCAGCCCCCCGGGACGGGGCAATGAGCAGTTCTTC
CASSPPGRGNEQFF
>TRBJ2-3|few|TRBD2|TRBV4-3
TGCGCCAGCAGCCAAGATGGAGGGGGTAGCGGGATGATCGGTGCAGATACGCAGTATTTT
CASSQDGGGSGMIGADTQYF
>TRBJ2-1|many|-|TRBV7-2
TGTGCCAGCAGCTTAGTGGGGGCTAGACCCAATGAGCAGTTCTTC
CASSLVGARPNEQFF
>TRBJ2-1|-|-|TRBV20-1
TGCAGTGCTAGAGACGTATCGGGGCGTTTCTCCTACAATGAGCAGTTCTTC
CSARDVSGRFSYNEQFF
>TRBJ2-1|few|-|TRBV20-1
TGCAGTGCTCCATTAGGCGGTGGGAGGCTCGGGCGATACAATGAGCAGTTCTTC
CSAPLGGGRLGRYNEQFF
>TRBJ2-7|few|TRBD2|TRBV5-1
TGCGCCAGCAGCTTGGGACTAGCGGGAGGGCCAGGTACCTACGAGCAGTACTTC
CASSLGLAGGPGTYEQYF
>TRBJ2-6|few|TRBD2|TRBV7-8
TGTGCCAGCAGCTGGGGGGGTACGGGAGGGCACAACGTCCTGACTTTC
CASSWGGTGGHNVLTF